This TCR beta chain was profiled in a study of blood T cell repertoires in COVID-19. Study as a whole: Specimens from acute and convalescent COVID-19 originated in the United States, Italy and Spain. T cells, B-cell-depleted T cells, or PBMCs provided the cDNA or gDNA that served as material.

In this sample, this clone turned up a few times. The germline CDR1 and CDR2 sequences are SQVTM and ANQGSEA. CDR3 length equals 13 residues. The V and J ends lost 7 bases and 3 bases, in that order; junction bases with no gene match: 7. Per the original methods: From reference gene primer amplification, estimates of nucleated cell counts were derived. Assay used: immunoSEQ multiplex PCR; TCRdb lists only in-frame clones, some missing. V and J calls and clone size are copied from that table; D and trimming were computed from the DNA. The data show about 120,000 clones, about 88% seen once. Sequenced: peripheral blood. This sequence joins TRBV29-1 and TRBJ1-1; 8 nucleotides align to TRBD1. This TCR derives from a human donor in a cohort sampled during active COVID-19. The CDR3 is CSGVQGVYTEAFF. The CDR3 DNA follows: TGCAGCGGAGTACAGGGGGTTTACACTGAAGCTTTCTTT. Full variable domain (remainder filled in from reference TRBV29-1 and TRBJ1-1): SAVISQKPSRDICQRGTSLTIQCQVDSQVTMMFWYRQQPGQSLTLIATANQGSEATYESGFVIDKFPISRPNLTFSTLTVSNMSPEDSSIYLCSGVQGVYTEAFFGQGTRLTVV.